The text below deals with one T cell receptor beta chain. This clonotype appeared once. Its target antigen remains unknown. The sample holds no much larger clone one base away, and base qualities are not on file. Systemically healthy Caucasian individuals from Russia, 35 to 40 in total and aged about 6 to 100 years, were included as donors. Around 10 milliliters of peripheral blood were drawn from each donor into EDTA-treated Vacutainer tubes. Ficoll-Paque density-gradient centrifugation was used to isolate PBMCs, with at least 6.5 million per sample. Trizol reagent was used to extract total RNA from PBMCs, with at least 5 micrograms per sample. The percentages of naive CD45RAhigh/CD27high T cells were determined by flow cytometry on a PBMC aliquot from every donor. The data derive from a study of blood T cells in healthy people across ages (dated by TCRdb to 2015 to 2017). About the full investigation: In model experiments, roughly one uniquely barcoded TCR beta cDNA molecule per two T cells was captured by template switching. Age-related changes in TCR beta repertoire diversity were measured in the study by deep sequencing normalized with unique cDNA molecular identifiers. Four age groups were formed from the donors: young (average about 15 years), middle-aged (approximately 42), aged (about 62) and long-lived (around 82). To avoid experimental bias, donors of different ages were spread randomly across the sequencing lanes. The study analyzed two additional independent replicas of 1 million unique cDNA reads from the same blood draw for two donors, one aged 18 to 29 and one aged 80 or older.

The CDR3 measures 15 amino acids from cysteine to phenylalanine. Solely the CDR3 DNA is kept, with 45 bases framed from the first base. Based on the germline V gene, the CDR1 and CDR2 sequences are MDHEN and SYDVKM. Trimming takes 1 base from V and 3 bases from J, and the germline ends sit 12 bases apart. Results and caveats for the whole study, not just this receptor: The percentage of naive T cells measured by flow cytometry correlated strongly with observed TCR beta diversity. Because donor CMV infection status was unknown, age-related changes in expanded clonotypes were potentially confounded. Observed TCR beta diversity per million T cells fell roughly linearly with age, and a significant reduction was already apparent by age about 43. Estimates of total diversity from one million sequenced T cells were regarded as lower bounds and underestimates. Conclusive comparison of naive and antigen-experienced compartments was prevented by the profiling of bulk unsorted PBMCs. The long-lived group showed more naive CD4+ T cells, fewer expanded clones and increased TCR diversity than the aged group, suggesting age selection.

Library preparation employed 5' RACE. Instrument used: Illumina HiSeq 2500. A second about 6 to 11 cycle PCR used a sample-barcoded 5' primer and a J-beta primer mix. A unique molecular identifier was introduced onto each TCR beta cDNA molecule by a template-switch 5' adaptor carrying 12 random nucleotides. Each sample yielded at least 3 million CDR3-containing paired-end reads. The Mint cDNA synthesis kit, primed by a TRBC-specific oligonucleotide, was used to synthesize first-strand cDNA from all RNA. Following uracil-DNA glycosylase treatment, all cDNA underwent a first 18-cycle PCR with the universal primers M1SS and BC2_uni_R. The authors processed their data as follows. For normalization, 1 million high-quality reads, each with a distinct molecular identifier, were randomly selected from each sample. Instead of being binned into consensus sequences, reads that shared molecular identifiers were thrown out. MiTCR, set to a Q25 quality threshold and the strictest error-elimination algorithm, was used for CDR3 identification, clonotype clustering and error correction. A nonparametric unseen species model using Euler transformation provided a lower-bound estimate of total TCR beta diversity. Through fastp at Q25 and MiXCR, TCRdb rebuilt clones from the public reads, retaining in-frame beta chains. Rows with a matching CDR3 protein are joined into one entry that keeps the most common DNA and genes. The V and J calls were not made by the authors but by TCRdb's processing. The sample yields hundreds of thousands of distinct CDR3 sequences; around two thirds were counted once. Around a quarter of the sample belongs to the ten largest clones.

This receptor was obtained from a young man in good health. The source material was blood. In this chain, TRBV28 is recombined with TRBJ1-2; 6 matching bases give a weak D call of TRBD1. The sequenced DNA is TGTGCCAGCAGTTTATCGGCAGGGGTGGACTATGGCTACACCTTC. Its coded protein is CASSLSAGVDYGYTF.